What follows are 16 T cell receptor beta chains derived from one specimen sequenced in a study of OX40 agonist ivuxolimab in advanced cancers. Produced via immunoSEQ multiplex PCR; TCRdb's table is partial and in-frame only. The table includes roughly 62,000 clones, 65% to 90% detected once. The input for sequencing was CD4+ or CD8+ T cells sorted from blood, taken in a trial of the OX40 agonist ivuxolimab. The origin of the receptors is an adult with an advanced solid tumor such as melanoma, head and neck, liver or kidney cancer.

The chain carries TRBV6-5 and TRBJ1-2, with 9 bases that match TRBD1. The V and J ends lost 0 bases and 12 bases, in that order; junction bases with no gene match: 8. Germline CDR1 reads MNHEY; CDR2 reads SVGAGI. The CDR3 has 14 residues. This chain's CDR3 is CASSYSPGQGLDTF. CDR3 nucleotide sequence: TGTGCCAGCAGTTACTCCCCGGGACAGGGCTTGGACACCTTC.

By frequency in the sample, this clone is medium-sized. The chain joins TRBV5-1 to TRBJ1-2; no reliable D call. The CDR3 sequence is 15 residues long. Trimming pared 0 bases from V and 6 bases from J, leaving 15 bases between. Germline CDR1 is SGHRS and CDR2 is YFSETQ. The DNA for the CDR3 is TGCGCCAGCAGCTTGGATGCGATAGGGATCGATGGCTACACCTTC. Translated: CASSLDAIGIDGYTF.

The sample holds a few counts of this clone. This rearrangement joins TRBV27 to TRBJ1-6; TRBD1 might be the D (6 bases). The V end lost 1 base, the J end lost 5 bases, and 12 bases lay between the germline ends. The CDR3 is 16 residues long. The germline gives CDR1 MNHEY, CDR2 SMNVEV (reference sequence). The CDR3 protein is CASSLLGTPDNSPLHF. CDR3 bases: TGTGCCAGCAGTTTATTAGGGACACCAGATAATTCACCCCTCCACTTT.

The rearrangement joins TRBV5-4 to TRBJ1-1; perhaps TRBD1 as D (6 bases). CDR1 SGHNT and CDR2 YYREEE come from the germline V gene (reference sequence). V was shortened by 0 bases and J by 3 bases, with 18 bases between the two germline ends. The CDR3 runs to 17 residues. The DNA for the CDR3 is TGTGCCAGCAGCTTGGGGTCTAACAGGGTAGGGGACACTGAAGCTTTCTTT. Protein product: CASSLGSNRVGDTEAFF. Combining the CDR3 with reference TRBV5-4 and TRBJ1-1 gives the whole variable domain ETGVTQSPTHLIKTRGQQVTLRCSSQSGHNTVSWYQQALGQGPQFIFQYYREEENGRGNFPPRFSGLQFPNYSSELNVNALELDDSALYLCASSLGSNRVGDTEAFFGQGTRLTVV.

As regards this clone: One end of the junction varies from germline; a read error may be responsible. Here the CDR3 reads CASSLQDPHRRFF. Written as DNA, the CDR3 is TGTGCCAGCAGTTTACAGGACCCTCACCGGCGGTTCTTT. This chain links TRBV28 with TRBJ2-2; D is unclear. Looked up from germline, CDR1 is MDHEN and CDR2 is SYDVKM. CDR3 size: 13 residues.

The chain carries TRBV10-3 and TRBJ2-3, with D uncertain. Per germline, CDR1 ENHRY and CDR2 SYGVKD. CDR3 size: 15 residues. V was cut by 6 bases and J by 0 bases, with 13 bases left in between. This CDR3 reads CAIRKGTWSTDTQYF. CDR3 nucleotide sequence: TGTGCCATCAGAAAGGGCACCTGGAGCACAGATACGCAGTATTTT.

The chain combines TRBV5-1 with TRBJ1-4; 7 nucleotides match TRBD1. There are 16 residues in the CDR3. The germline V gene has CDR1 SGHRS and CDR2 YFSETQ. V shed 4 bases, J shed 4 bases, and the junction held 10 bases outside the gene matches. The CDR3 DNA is TGCGCCAGCAGCCGAACCACAGGGGAATATAATGAAAAACTGTTTTTT. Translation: CASSRTTGEYNEKLFF.

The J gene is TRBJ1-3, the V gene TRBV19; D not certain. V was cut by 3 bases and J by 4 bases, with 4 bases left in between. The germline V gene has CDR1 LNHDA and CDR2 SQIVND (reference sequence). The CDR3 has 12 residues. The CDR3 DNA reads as TGTGCCAGTAGTATTGAGGGAAACACCATATATTTT. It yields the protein CASSIEGNTIYF.

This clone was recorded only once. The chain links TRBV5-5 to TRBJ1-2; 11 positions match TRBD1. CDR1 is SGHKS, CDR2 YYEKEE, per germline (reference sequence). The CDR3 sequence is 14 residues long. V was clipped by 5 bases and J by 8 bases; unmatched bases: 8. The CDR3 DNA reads TGTGCCAGCAGGCCGGGACAGGGGGTAAACGGCTACACCTTC. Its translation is CASRPGQGVNGYTF.

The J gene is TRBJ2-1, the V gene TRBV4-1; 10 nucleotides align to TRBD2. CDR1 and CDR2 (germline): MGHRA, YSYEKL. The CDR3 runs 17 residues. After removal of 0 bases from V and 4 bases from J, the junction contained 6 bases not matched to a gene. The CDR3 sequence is CASSQDSPSGRYNEQFF. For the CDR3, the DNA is TGCGCCAGCAGCCAAGATTCCCCTAGCGGGAGATACAATGAGCAGTTCTTC.

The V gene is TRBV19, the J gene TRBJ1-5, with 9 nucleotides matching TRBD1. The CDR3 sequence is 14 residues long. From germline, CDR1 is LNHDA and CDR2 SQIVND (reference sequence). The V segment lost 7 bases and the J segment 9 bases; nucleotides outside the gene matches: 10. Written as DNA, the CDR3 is TGTGCCAGTACCTGGGACAGGGAGATTCCGCCCCAGCATTTT. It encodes CASTWDREIPPQHF. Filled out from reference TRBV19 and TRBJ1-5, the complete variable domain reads DGGITQSPKYLFRKEGQNVTLSCEQNLNHDAMYWYRQDPGQGLRLIYYSQIVNDFQKGDIAEGYSVSREKKESFPLTVTSAQKNPTAFYLCASTWDREIPPQHFGDGTRLSIL.

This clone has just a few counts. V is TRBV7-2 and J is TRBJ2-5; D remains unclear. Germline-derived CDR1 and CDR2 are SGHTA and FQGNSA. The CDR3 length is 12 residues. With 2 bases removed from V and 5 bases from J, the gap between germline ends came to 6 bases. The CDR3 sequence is CASSLKSETQYF. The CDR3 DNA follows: TGTGCCAGCAGCTTAAAGAGTGAGACCCAGTACTTC. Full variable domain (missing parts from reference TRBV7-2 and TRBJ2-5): GAGVSQSPSNKVTEKGKDVELRCDPISGHTALYWYRQSLGQGLEFLIYFQGNSAPDKSGLPSDRFSAERTGGSVSTLTIQRTQQEDSAVYLCASSLKSETQYFGPGTRLLVL.

CDR3 nucleotides: TGTGCCAGCAGCTTCGCGACAGGGTCCACTGAAGCTTTCTTT. Protein product: CASSFATGSTEAFF. This chain connects TRBV7-9 to TRBJ1-1; TRBD1 matches at 7 bases. There are 14 residues in the CDR3. Germline CDR1 and CDR2: SEHNR and FQNEAQ (reference sequence). V was clipped by 3 bases and J by 4 bases; unmatched bases: 5.

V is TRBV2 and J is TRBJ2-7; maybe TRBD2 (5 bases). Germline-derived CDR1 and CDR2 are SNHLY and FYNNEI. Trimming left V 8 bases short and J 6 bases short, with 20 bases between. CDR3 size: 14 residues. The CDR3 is CASVRESGSFEQYF. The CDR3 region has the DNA TGTGCCAGCGTGAGGGAGAGCGGCAGTTTCGAGCAGTACTTC. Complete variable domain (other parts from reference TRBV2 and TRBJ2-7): EPEVTQTPSHQVTQMGQEVILRCVPISNHLYFYWYRQILGQKVEFLVSFYNNEISEKSEIFDDQFSVERPDGSNFTLKIRSTKLEDSAMYFCASVRESGSFEQYFGPGTRLTVT.

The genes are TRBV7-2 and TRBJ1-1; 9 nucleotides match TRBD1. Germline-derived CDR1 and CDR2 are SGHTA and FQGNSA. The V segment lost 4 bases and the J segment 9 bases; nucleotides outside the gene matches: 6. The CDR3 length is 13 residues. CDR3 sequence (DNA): TGTGCCAGCAGCTCCCGGGACAGGGAAAAAGCTTTCTTT. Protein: CASSSRDREKAFF. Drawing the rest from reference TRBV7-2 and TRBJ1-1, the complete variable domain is GAGVSQSPSNKVTEKGKDVELRCDPISGHTALYWYRQSLGQGLEFLIYFQGNSAPDKSGLPSDRFSAERTGGSVSTLTIQRTQQEDSAVYLCASSSRDREKAFFGQGTRLTVV.

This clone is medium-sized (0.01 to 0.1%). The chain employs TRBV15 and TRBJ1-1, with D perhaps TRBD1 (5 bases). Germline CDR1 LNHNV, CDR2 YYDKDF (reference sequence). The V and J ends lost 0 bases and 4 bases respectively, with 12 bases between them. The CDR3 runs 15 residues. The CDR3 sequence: CATSRDPSGRTEAFF. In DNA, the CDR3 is TGTGCCACCAGCAGAGATCCCTCAGGGCGCACTGAAGCTTTCTTT.